Following are 8 T cell receptor beta chains from one sample sequenced in a study of blood T cells in healthy people across ages (dated by TCRdb to about 2015). The library was produced with 5' RACE. Sequencing instrument: Illumina HiSeq 2500. A second 7 to 11 cycle PCR used a sample-barcoded 5' primer and a J-beta primer mix. TCRdb reran the public reads through fastp at Q25 and MiXCR, keeping productive beta chains. CDR3 protein sequences are deduplicated, and each keeps its most common genes and DNA. This sample is represented by about 510,000 distinct CDR3 sequences; about 27% of them were singletons. The ten largest account for 3% to 4% of the sample. The same specimen was also included in a second study, on T cells of mothers and their children.

The sample consisted of blood. The receptors were gathered from a boy younger than 10 in good health.

The rearrangement uses TRBV20-1 and TRBJ2-7; D is perhaps TRBD2 (5 bases). The germline CDR1 and CDR2 sequences are DFQATT and SNEGSKA (reference sequence). Trimming stripped 1 base from V and 0 bases from J, with 16 bases between. The CDR3 covers 16 residues. CDR3 amino acids: CSARAGWSRSSYEQYF. In nucleotides, the CDR3 is TGCAGTGCTAGAGCGGGATGGTCCAGGAGCTCCTACGAGCAGTACTTC.

This chain joins TRBV7-9 and TRBJ2-5, with unresolved D. The end of the DNA aligns better with TRBJ2-7, so the J call may be wrong. The CDR3 consists of 14 residues. The V gene's germline CDR1 is SEHNR and CDR2 FQNEAQ (reference sequence). The CDR3 spells CASSPRAFSYEQYF. In nucleotides, the CDR3 is TGTGCCAGCAGCCCTCGGGCATTCTCCTACGAGCAGTACTTC.

The rearrangement uses TRBV9 and TRBJ1-1, with a possible D match to TRBD1 (6 bases). The germline CDR1 and CDR2 sequences are SGDLS and YYNGEE. The V end lost 3 bases, the J end lost 1 base, and 13 bases lay between the germline ends. The CDR3 runs 15 residues. DNA for the CDR3: TGTGCCAGCAGCGCCCTTGAGGGGGGGAACACTGAAGCTTTCTTT. It encodes CASSALEGGNTEAFF. The full variable domain, its missing parts supplied by reference TRBV9 and TRBJ1-1, is DSGVTQTPKHLITATGQRVTLRCSPRSGDLSVYWYQQSLDQGLQFLIQYYNGEERAKGNILERFSAQQFPDLHSELNLSSLELGDSALYFCASSALEGGNTEAFFGQGTRLTVV.

This clonotype was observed a handful of times. The chain couples TRBV9 to TRBJ1-3, with 7 positions matching TRBD1. V lost 0 bases and J lost 2; bases outside the gene matches: 2. Germline assignment: CDR1 SGDLS and CDR2 YYNGEE. The CDR3 runs to 15 residues. The CDR3 spells CASSVGQGAGNTIYF. DNA for the CDR3: TGTGCCAGCAGCGTAGGGCAGGGGGCTGGAAACACCATATATTTT.

This clonotype occurred a few times. The rearrangement links TRBV6-2 or TRBV6-3 to TRBJ2-3; D remains ambiguous. Trimming shortened V by 5 bases and J by 0 bases, and 6 bases separated the two germline ends. Germline CDR1 MNHEY, CDR2 SVGEGT. There are 13 residues in the CDR3. In nucleotides, the CDR3 is TGTGCCAGCAGTAGACCAAGCACAGATACGCAGTATTTT. Protein product: CASSRPSTDTQYF.

V and J are TRBV5-1 and TRBJ2-5; D perhaps matches TRBD1 (6 bases). The CDR3 totals 15 residues. The germline gives CDR1 SGHRS, CDR2 YFSETQ. V lost 3 bases, J lost 5 bases, and 17 bases lay in between. This CDR3 reads CASSSLGTTGETQYF. The CDR3 DNA follows: TGCGCCAGCAGCTCGCTCGGGACAACGGGGGAGACCCAGTACTTC.

The CDR3 loop reads CASRTRGTGEADTQYF. CDR3 nucleotide sequence: TGTGCCAGCAGGACTCGAGGGACAGGGGAGGCAGATACGCAGTATTTT. V gene TRBV13 combines with J gene TRBJ2-3; 10 bases are shared with TRBD1. This CDR3 is 16 amino acids long. Per the germline V gene, CDR1 is PRHDT and CDR2 is FYEKMQ (reference sequence). The junction had 10 bases not matched to a gene; V was cut back by 6 bases and J by 4 bases.

This clonotype was seen ten or more times. The chain combines TRBV10-3 with TRBJ2-3; 13 positions match TRBD2. The CDR3 is 15 residues long. Trimming removed 9 bases from V and 8 bases from J; junction bases left unmatched: 11. Germline V CDR1 and CDR2: ENHRY, SYGVKD. CDR3 nucleotide sequence: TGTGCCATTCGGACTAGCGGGGGAAGTACGGGTACGCAGTATTTT. Encoded protein: CAIRTSGGSTGTQYF.